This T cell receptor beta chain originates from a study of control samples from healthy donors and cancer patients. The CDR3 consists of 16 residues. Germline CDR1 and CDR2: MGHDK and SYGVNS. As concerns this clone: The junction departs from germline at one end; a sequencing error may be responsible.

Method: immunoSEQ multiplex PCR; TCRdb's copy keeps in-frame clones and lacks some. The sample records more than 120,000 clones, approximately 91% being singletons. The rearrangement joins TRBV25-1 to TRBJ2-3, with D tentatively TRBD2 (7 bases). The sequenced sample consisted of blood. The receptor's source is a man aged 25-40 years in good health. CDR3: CAGSEPRGGASDTQYF. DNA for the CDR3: TGTGCCGGCAGTGAGCCAAGGGGGGGGGCCTCAGATACGCAGTATTTT.